This record looks at one T cell receptor beta chain sequence and its context. Its binding antigen is unknown. The record has no base qualities; no much larger clone is one base away. Trimming leaves V shorter by 4 bases and J shorter by 7 bases, with the junction holding 9 bases beyond the gene matches. The cysteine opens and the phenylalanine closes a CDR3 of 15 amino acids. Only the CDR3 part of the read is kept: 45 bases, read in frame from the first base. CDR1 and CDR2 were assigned from the germline V gene as MNHEY and SVGAGI. The method behind the library was the immunoSEQ multiplex PCR assay. For the multiplex PCR, a mixture combining 60 forward primers for TCR Vbeta segments and 13 reverse primers for TCR Jbeta segments was used. The CDR3 region of rearranged TCR beta genes was amplified from genomic DNA with a multiplex PCR assay. The Illumina HiSeq System was used to sequence the amplified TCR beta libraries as 87-base-pair reads. The authors' analysis ran thus. Across the 500 to 700 repertoires, a later analysis counted some 80 million unique TCR beta chains, roughly 11 million of which were shared by at least two donors. A nearest-neighbor algorithm error-corrected the raw reads and collapsed the reads into unique sequences, merging closely related sequences to remove PCR and sequencing errors. CDR3 sequences were aligned to IMGT reference sequences to assign V, D and J gene segments. For a sequence to be retained, at least a six-nucleotide match to both a V gene segment and a J gene segment was required. A rearrangement was called productive if the CDR3 had no stop codons and remained in frame with V and J, and every other rearrangement was called non-productive. CDR3 was defined by IMGT convention, running from the second conserved V-encoded cysteine to the conserved J-encoded phenylalanine. Sequences without an unambiguous match to a single V gene segment were excluded from the earlier analysis of 587 of the donors. An earlier analysis of a few hundred of the donors classified V segments as functional when productive rearrangements were above 56.7% and as segregating when the standard deviation between donors was above 5%. A statistical classification framework was developed to diagnose cytomegalovirus status using the catalog of TCR beta chain sequences. In a later analysis, V and J genes were assigned by comparing TCR nucleotide sequences against IMGT/GENE-DB human TR gene sequences. In a later analysis, CDR3 sequences and most-parsimonious VDJ recombination scenarios were assigned using the TCRdist pipeline. A later analysis defined each TCR beta chain by its CDR3 amino acid sequence plus V-gene family, and excluded reads lacking a unique V-gene family. A later analysis removed several hundred highly shared, low-generation-probability nucleotide sequences to deal with suspected cross-contamination and a sequencing artifact. In a later analysis, a clonal expansion index was calculated for each public chain from normalized within-repertoire ranks of inferred template counts. In a later analysis, generation probabilities were computed using a VDJ recombination model fitted to out-of-frame rearrangements, and the results were checked against IGoR. In a later analysis, TCR-TCR, TCR-HLA and TCR-CMV co-occurrence was scored with hypergeometric tests, and a repertoire-size bias correction was applied to TCR pairs. In a later analysis, false discovery rates were estimated by permuting HLA or CMV assignments 20 times. In a later analysis, co-occurring TCRs were grouped using DBSCAN, and TCRdist sequence similarity was added for clustering within HLA-allele-positive subsets. Co-occurrence clustering excluded repertoires with fewer than 30,000 or more than 120,000 public chains, plus five with anomalous nucleotide sharing. Not all clones reach the TCRdb copy of this immuneACCESS table, which keeps in-frame sequences only. Checked studies attribute under half of the gap to unresolved V genes and leave the rest unexplained. D and trimming were read from the DNA, whereas the V and J calls and clone size are those reported in that table. The sample includes roughly 120,000 clones, with just under 75% observed a single time. Jointly, the top ten make up 6.5% to 8% of the sample.

The entry originates in a study of cytomegalovirus exposure and HLA in healthy donors (dated by TCRdb to 2015 to 2018). Regarding the study in general: According to an earlier analysis of 550 to 700 of the donors, 150 million to 200 million T cells yielded roughly 100 million unique TCR beta sequences and around 280 Gb of sequence data. Class I and class II HLA loci were covered by the typing at four-digit resolution. In a later genetic analysis, genome-wide SNP genotypes for about 60% of the 666 donors were used, and that subset was treated as a discovery cohort. About 310 gigabases of sequencing data and approximately 93 million unique TCR sequences were included in an early release covering 550 to 650 HLA-typed donors. The number of typed donors differed by locus: roughly 629-640 for A, B, C, DRB1 and DQB1; some 500 for DQA1; around 610 for DPA1; and roughly 490 for DPB1. Donor age, sex, ethnicity and CMV serostatus were collected together with the repertoire data. A later analysis re-analyzed previously published TCR beta repertoires from about 600 donors and added high-resolution HLA genotyping to study TCR occurrence patterns. To decide whether each TCR beta V gene segment behaved as functional or pseudogenic, an earlier analysis of approximately 590 of the donors relied on high-throughput TCR beta sequencing. In the later analysis, no new phenotypic data were used to find candidate immune exposures; instead, reliance was placed on TCR beta sequences and their occurrence across donors. Every repertoire in the discovery cohort had been generated on one and the same sequencing platform. Using immunosequencing, the study profiled T cell repertoires from 666 subjects and related those repertoires to cytomegalovirus serostatus. Among the approximately 430 genotyped donors, approximately 77% belonged to the genetic ancestry cluster associated with self-reported Caucasian donors. On average, roughly 250,000 unique TCR beta nucleotide sequences were sequenced per donor among 300 to 500 genotyped donors of the cohort, with approximately 18% of those sequences being non-productive. The study aimed to test whether cataloging public T cell receptors could reveal signatures of past pathogen exposure. To predict cytomegalovirus infection status, the study combined high-throughput TCR immunosequencing, statistical association of individual TCRs with disease status, and machine learning. Besides the first cohort of hundreds of subjects, a separate validation cohort made up of 120 different subjects was used. About five DR-DQ haplotypes were handled as single units for association and clustering, since linkage in the cohort was strong. The investigation overall reported the following: When HLA alleles, especially DR and DQ, strongly co-occurred, attributing TCR associations to individual alleles was difficult. Specific HLA alleles were associated with over 15,000 TCR beta sequences at a false discovery rate of 0.05 in a later analysis. According to a later genetic analysis, donors in an Asian-associated ancestry cluster had fewer N-insertions in productive TCRs than the approximately 650-donor mean. Most CMV-associated TCR beta chains appeared to be HLA-restricted in a later analysis, and the HLA associations seemed to be driven largely by CMV exposure. Immune exposure information for the cohort was limited to CMV serostatus. In the study, around 150 TCR beta chains were listed as associated with cytomegalovirus. A cluster of highly shared sequence variants was judged likely to be a technical artifact of the sequencing pipeline. Sequencing depth was assumed to be roughly uniform across donors in the presence/absence analyses, though that assumption may not hold. Broadly in line with IMGT annotations, most TCR beta V segments showed up in productive rearrangements about 90% or about 30% of the time in an earlier analysis of a few hundred of the donors. While some public TCRs were present in many individuals, most TCR sequences turned up only very rarely across donors. According to a later analysis, TCR association rates differed among HLA loci, with DRB1 alleles showing the most associated TCRs and HLA-C alleles showing the fewest. The 87-base-pair reads could not distinguish some IMGT-functional V segments, including TRBV6-2 and TRBV6-3, so those segments were excluded. In this cohort, only TCR beta chains were sequenced, and detectable features were limited by the absence of alpha or paired-chain data. A further reported finding was that TCR beta sequences accurately predicted the HLA-A and HLA-B alleles for most subjects in the first cohort. An association between a missense DCLRE1C variant and V-gene and J-gene trimming of TCR beta chains was found in a later genetic analysis and replicated in an independent cohort. Cytomegalovirus status was reported to be diagnosed by the classifier with high specificity and sensitivity in both the original and validation cohorts. Linkage disequilibrium might explain the correlated functional status among segregating V segments, but an unknown experimental factor could not be ruled out. According to a later analysis, parvovirus B19, influenza, CMV and Epstein-Barr virus appeared linked to several top co-occurrence clusters. The earlier analysis of around 600 of the donors excluded roughly 17 rarely observed V segments, including chromosome 9 orphons, because counts were too low. Three of the identified cytomegalovirus-associated TCR beta chains were confirmed in vitro to be specific for cytomegalovirus antigens. Compared with equally common non-associated chains, HLA-associated TCR beta chains in a later analysis were more clonally expanded and had lower generation probabilities. The authors suggested that the approach could potentially be extended to other disease states and immunological phenotypes. Because HLA typing was unavailable for some donors at each locus, only the typed subset was used in association tests.

In total, over 600 healthy bone marrow donors made up the cohort. Cohort members were all nominally healthy when sampled, although unrecorded immune exposures were likely present. The donor was CMV seropositive and was included in the group of 300 or so seropositive cohort members. A peripheral blood sample was collected from each donor, and TCR beta sequencing was performed on peripheral blood mononuclear cells. The Qiagen DNeasy Blood Extraction Kit was used to extract genomic DNA from the blood cell samples. The TCR was taken from a man between 35 and 55 years old in good health and CMV-seropositive. The sequenced material came from PBMCs. The chain couples TRBV6-5 to TRBJ1-4; the junction holds 7 bases that match TRBD1. The DNA is TGTGCCAGCAGTTTCTACAGGGGAGATAGTGAAAAACTGTTTTTT. This yields the protein CASSFYRGDSEKLFF.